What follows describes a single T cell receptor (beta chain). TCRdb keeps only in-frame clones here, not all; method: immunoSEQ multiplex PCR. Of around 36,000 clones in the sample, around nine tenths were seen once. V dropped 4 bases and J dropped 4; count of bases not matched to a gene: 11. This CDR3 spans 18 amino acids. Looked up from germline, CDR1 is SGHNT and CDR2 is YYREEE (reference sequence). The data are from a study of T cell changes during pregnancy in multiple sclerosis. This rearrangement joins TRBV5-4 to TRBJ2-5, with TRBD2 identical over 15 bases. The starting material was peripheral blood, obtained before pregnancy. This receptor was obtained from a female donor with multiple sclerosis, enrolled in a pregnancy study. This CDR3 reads CASSRMGLAGGPGETQYF. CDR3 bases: TGTGCCAGCAGCCGCATGGGACTAGCGGGAGGCCCCGGAGAGACCCAGTACTTC.